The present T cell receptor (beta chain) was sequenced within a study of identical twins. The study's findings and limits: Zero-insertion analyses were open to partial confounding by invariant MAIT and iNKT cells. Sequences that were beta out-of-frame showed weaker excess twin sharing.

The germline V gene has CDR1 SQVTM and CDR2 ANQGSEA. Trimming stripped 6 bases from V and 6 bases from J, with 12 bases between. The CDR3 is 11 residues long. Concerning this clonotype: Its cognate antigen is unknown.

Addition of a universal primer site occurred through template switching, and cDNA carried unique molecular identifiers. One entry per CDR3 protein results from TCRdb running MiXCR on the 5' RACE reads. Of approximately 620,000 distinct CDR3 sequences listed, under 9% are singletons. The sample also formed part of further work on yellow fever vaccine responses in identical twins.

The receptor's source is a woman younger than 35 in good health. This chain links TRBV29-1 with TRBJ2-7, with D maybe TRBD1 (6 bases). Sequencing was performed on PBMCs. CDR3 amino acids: CSVSQGSEQYF. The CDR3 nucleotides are TGCAGCGTGTCACAGGGAAGCGAGCAGTACTTC.